The 17 T cell receptor beta chains reported below all come from one sample, sequenced in a study of blood T cells in healthy people across ages. Together with a sample-barcoded 5' primer, a J-beta primer mix was included in a second PCR lasting about 7 to 12 cycles. TCRdb redid the calling of the 5' RACE reads with MiXCR, one entry per CDR3 protein. The sample gives 800,000 to 950,000 distinct CDR3 sequences, 48% of which show up once; 13% is in the top ten. Specimen: blood. These receptors were taken from a man aged 30 to 39 in good health.

This clonotype was picked up a small number of times. The chain uses TRBV3-1 and TRBJ2-7; TRBD2 agrees at 7 bases. The DNA end is a closer match to TRBJ2-4, so the J assignment may be wrong. This CDR3 is 16 amino acids long. Germline CDR1 LGHDT, CDR2 YNNKEL (reference sequence). The CDR3 loop reads CASSQMTSPSKNIQYF. The CDR3 region has the DNA TGTGCCAGCAGCCAAATGACTAGCCCGTCCAAAAACATTCAGTACTTC.

This chain connects TRBV18 to TRBJ1-1, with TRBD1 matching 8 bases. V dropped 3 bases and J dropped 2; count of bases not matched to a gene: 8. Germline CDR1 KGHSH, CDR2 LQKENI. This CDR3 is 16 amino acids long. The CDR3 coding sequence is TGTGCCAGCTCACCTATCCCGGGACAGGCAAACACTGAAGCTTTCTTT. Its protein product is CASSPIPGQANTEAFF.

V usage is TRBV9 and J usage is TRBJ1-4; possible D gene TRBD1, 5 bases. Germline V gene data show CDR1 as SGDLS and CDR2 as YYNGEE. The CDR3 contains 15 residues. V shed 1 base and J shed 4 bases, with 11 bases lying between them. DNA for the CDR3: TGTGCCAGCAGCGTACAGGGTGGAGGTAATGAAAAACTGTTTTTT. Protein product: CASSVQGGGNEKLFF.

The chain is built from TRBV11-1 and TRBJ2-7, with D hard to call. V shed 4 bases and J shed 2 bases, with 12 bases lying between them. The germline V gene has CDR1 SGHAT and CDR2 FQDESV (reference sequence). The CDR3 is 14 amino acids. The CDR3 loop is CASSSSTNPYEQYF. For the CDR3, the DNA is TGTGCCAGCAGCTCCTCAACCAACCCCTACGAGCAGTACTTC. Supplemented by reference TRBV11-1 and TRBJ2-7, the full variable domain reads EAEVAQSPRYKITEKSQAVAFWCDPISGHATLYWYRQILGQGPELLVQFQDESVVDDSQLPKDRFSAERLKGVDSTLKIQPAELGDSAMYLCASSSSTNPYEQYFGPGTRLTVT.

This sequence joins TRBV20-1 and TRBJ2-7; D gene uncertain. This CDR3 has 16 amino acids. The germline gives CDR1 DFQATT, CDR2 SNEGSKA (reference sequence). Trimming removed 1 base at V and 0 bases at J, with 16 bases between. The CDR3 here is CSARVGGTGSSYEQYF. CDR3 nucleotides: TGCAGTGCTAGAGTGGGCGGCACCGGTAGCTCCTACGAGCAGTACTTC.

V gene TRBV6-6 combines with J gene TRBJ1-2; D not resolved. Germline CDR1 reads MNHNY; CDR2 reads SVGAGI (reference sequence). The ends were cut back, 2 bases at V and 7 bases at J, with 5 bases in the middle. This CDR3 has 11 amino acids. The CDR3 bases are TGTGCCAGCAGTTACCTCGTTGGCTACACCTTC. This sequence encodes CASSYLVGYTF.

The J gene is TRBJ2-1, the V gene TRBV4-1, with TRBD2 matching over 8 bases. CDR1 is MGHRA and CDR2 is YSYEKL in the germline V gene. Unmatched junction bases numbered 4, after V lost 6 bases and J lost 6 bases. CDR3 length: 13 amino acids. The CDR3 sequence is CASRRTSTNEQFF. The CDR3 DNA is TGCGCCAGCAGGCGGACTAGCACCAATGAGCAGTTCTTC.

The chain employs TRBV13 and TRBJ2-7, with D possibly TRBD2 on 5 matching bases. Germline V gene sequence: CDR1 PRHDT, CDR2 FYEKMQ (reference sequence). The CDR3 runs to 16 residues. V was pared by 5 bases and J by 2 bases, with 19 bases between. CDR3 coding DNA: TGTGCCAGCAGCCCCCTGACTTTGGAGACTACCTACGAGCAGTACTTC. It is translated as CASSPLTLETTYEQYF.

The chain is built from TRBV19 and TRBJ1-5; D gene unclear. This CDR3 region has 15 residues. The V gene lost 2 bases and the J gene lost 2 bases, with 10 bases spanning the gap. The V gene's germline CDR1 is LNHDA and CDR2 SQIVND (reference sequence). The CDR3 DNA reads as TGTGCCAGTAGTATATTCCCGGAGGGCAATCAGCCCCAGCATTTT. It is translated as CASSIFPEGNQPQHF. Full variable domain (outside the CDR3, taken from reference TRBV19 and TRBJ1-5): DGGITQSPKYLFRKEGQNVTLSCEQNLNHDAMYWYRQDPGQGLRLIYYSQIVNDFQKGDIAEGYSVSREKKESFPLTVTSAQKNPTAFYLCASSIFPEGNQPQHFGDGTRLSIL.

The chain links TRBV3-1 to TRBJ2-1; D remains ambiguous. CDR1 is LGHDT, CDR2 YNNKEL, per germline (reference sequence). Between the trimmed V and J ends, which lost 0 bases and 2 bases, there was a span of 8 bases. CDR3 size: 15 residues. This chain's CDR3 is CASSQDRVPYNEQFF. Written as DNA, the CDR3 is TGTGCCAGCAGCCAAGACAGAGTACCCTACAATGAGCAGTTCTTC.

The V call is TRBV4-2, the J call TRBJ2-7; 7 nucleotides line up with TRBD1. Germline assignment: CDR1 LGHNA and CDR2 YNFKEQ. The CDR3 sequence is 16 residues long. Trimming took 2 bases from V and 2 from J; bases not matched to a gene: 9. The CDR3 DNA reads TGTGCCAGCAGCCAACTCAGGGACAGCTTTACCTACGAGCAGTACTTC. Translation gives CASSQLRDSFTYEQYF.

This clonotype came up a few times. The chain combines TRBV29-1 with TRBJ2-7, with 9 nucleotides matching TRBD1. This CDR3 region has 16 residues. J lost 3 bases, V lost 4 bases, and 13 bases had no gene match. Germline lookup yields CDR1 SQVTM and CDR2 ANQGSEA. The CDR3 reads CSVASDRDRELYEQYF. The CDR3 DNA follows: TGCAGCGTTGCATCCGACCGGGACAGGGAACTCTACGAGCAGTACTTC.

This clonotype occurred a few times. The chain employs TRBV5-1 and TRBJ2-1, with 11 bases that match TRBD2. This CDR3 has 16 amino acids. CDR1 SGHRS and CDR2 YFSETQ come from the germline V gene. V was pared by 2 bases and J by 9 bases, with 10 bases of the junction left unmatched. The CDR3 reads CASSLLLAGDFGEQFF. Here the CDR3 DNA reads TGCGCCAGCAGCTTACTACTAGCGGGGGACTTCGGTGAGCAGTTCTTC.

In its sample, this clonotype was seen many times. As DNA, the CDR3 is TGTGCCAGCAGTGAAGTAGTGGAGGCCTACAATGAGCAGTTCTTC. Translating gives CASSEVVEAYNEQFF. The chain has TRBV6-1 and TRBJ2-1; TRBD2 might be the D (5 bases). The CDR3 extends over 15 amino acids. The germline V gene encodes CDR1 MNHNS and CDR2 SASEGT. V was pared by 1 base and J by 2 bases, with 9 bases between.

Of note for this clonotype: A much larger clone lies a single base off, so this may be a read error. The chain carries TRBV12-3 or TRBV12-4 and TRBJ2-3; a weak D match, TRBD2 (6 bases). The CDR3 covers 13 residues. With 5 bases removed from V and 4 bases from J, the gap between germline ends came to 10 bases. As DNA, the CDR3 is TGTGCCAGCAGTATGGAGGGCCCAGATACGCAGTATTTT. Amino acid sequence: CASSMEGPDTQYF.

The rearrangement links TRBV4-3 to TRBJ2-1, with 15 bases fitting TRBD2. Germline lookup yields CDR1 LGHNA and CDR2 YSLEER. Trimming cost V 0 bases and J 4 bases; bases outside gene matches: 7. The CDR3 spans 19 residues. The chain's CDR3 is CASSQEAGTSGGPYNEQFF. CDR3 nucleotides: TGCGCCAGCAGCCAAGAAGCGGGGACTAGCGGGGGGCCATACAATGAGCAGTTCTTC.

The rearrangement links TRBV19 to TRBJ2-7; D is unclear. Per germline, CDR1 LNHDA and CDR2 SQIVND (reference sequence). CDR3 length: 15 residues. Trimming removed 4 bases from V and 4 bases from J, with 17 bases in between. The CDR3 bases are TGTGCCAGTAGTACTCTCCCCGTCGGCATGTACGAGCAGTACTTC. Translating gives CASSTLPVGMYEQYF.